Following are 5 T cell receptor beta chains from one sample sequenced in a study of tissue T cells after allogeneic stem cell transplantation. TCRdb keeps only in-frame clones here, not all; method: immunoSEQ multiplex PCR. The sample contains about 48,000 clones, 73% of which appear only once. The sequenced sample consisted of sorted cells pooled from one or two spleens. Receptors were obtained from a pool of C57BL/6 mice in good health.

To note about this clone: Germline and genes here are mouse. The CDR3 end lies 1 residue beyond the end of the read and is filled in from the germline J gene. This sequence joins TRBV2 and TRBJ2-4; possible D gene TRBD2, 5 bases. The CDR3 covers 15 residues. Germline V gives CDR1 LGHNA, CDR2 YSYQKL. Deletions cut 0 bases from V and 0 bases from J, with 7 bases between. Partial CDR3 DNA: TGTGCCAGCAGCCAAGATCTGGGTAGTCAAAACACCTTGTAC. This translates into CASSQDLGSQNTLY. The full CDR3 protein is CASSQDLGSQNTLYF.

Turning to this clone: The genes and germline here are from mouse. The missing CDR3 end, 1 residue past where the read stops, is filled in from the germline J gene. This chain uses TRBV2 with TRBJ1-2; TRBD1 agrees at 7 bases. V shed 3 bases and J 4 bases; nucleotides not matched to a gene: 5. CDR3 length: 14 residues. The germline gives CDR1 LGHNA, CDR2 YSYQKL. The covered CDR3 bases are TGTGCCAGCAGCCACCTCGACAGGGCCTCCGACTACACC. This translates into CASSHLDRASDYT. The full CDR3 is CASSHLDRASDYTF.

As regards this clone: Germline and genes: mouse. Read sequence stops 1 residue before the CDR3 end, and the germline J gene provides the missing end. The genes are TRBV3 and TRBJ2-7; 10 bases are shared with TRBD1. CDR3 size: 13 residues. Trimming removed 8 bases from V and 4 bases from J; junction bases left unmatched: 5. Germline CDR1 SNHLY, CDR2 FYNGKV (reference sequence). The CDR3 spells CASVRGQGYEQYF. Partial CDR3 DNA: TGTGCCAGCGTTCGGGGACAGGGGTATGAACAGTAC.

In its sample, this clone was seen once. The gene names given are mouse names. From the germline J gene comes the end of the CDR3, since the read stops 1 residue before it. The gene calls are TRBV16 and TRBJ2-2; possibly TRBD1 for D (6 bases). The V gene lost 5 bases and the J gene lost 2 bases, with 9 bases spanning the gap. The CDR3 extends over 14 amino acids. CDR1 SGHSA and CDR2 FRNQAP come from the germline V gene. The covered CDR3 bases are TGTGCAAGCAGCCCGGGACATAACACCGGGCAGCTCTAC. Its translation: CASSPGHNTGQLY. The full CDR3 reads CASSPGHNTGQLYF.

On this clone itself: Gene names are mouse gene names. The DNA ends 1 residue before the CDR3 does, and the rest of the CDR3 is filled in from the germline J gene. The J gene is TRBJ2-2, the V gene TRBV1; perhaps TRBD2 as D (5 bases). Deletions cut 0 bases from V and 6 bases from J, with 5 bases between. In germline, CDR1 is NSQYPW, CDR2 LRSPGD (reference sequence). This CDR3 spans 13 amino acids. CDR3 DNA, as far as it was read: TGCACCTGCAGTGCAGATGGGGCCGGGCAGCTCTAC. Residues: CTCSADGAGQLY. The CDR3 as a whole reads CTCSADGAGQLYF.